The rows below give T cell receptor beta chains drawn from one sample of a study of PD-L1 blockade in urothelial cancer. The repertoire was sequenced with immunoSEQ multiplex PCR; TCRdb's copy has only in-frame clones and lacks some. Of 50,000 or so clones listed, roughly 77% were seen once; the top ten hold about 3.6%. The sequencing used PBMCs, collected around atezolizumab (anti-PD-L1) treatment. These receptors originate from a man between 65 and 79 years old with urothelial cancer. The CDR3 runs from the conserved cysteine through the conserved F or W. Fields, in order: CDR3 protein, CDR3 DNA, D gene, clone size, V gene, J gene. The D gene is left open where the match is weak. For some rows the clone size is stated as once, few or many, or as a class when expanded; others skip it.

CASSFRQGRGNTIYF,TGTGCCAGCAGCTTCCGACAGGGTCGTGGAAACACCATATATTTT,TRBD1,.,TRBV7-9,TRBJ1-3
CATRGGPDTQYF,TGTGCCACGAGGGGGGGCCCAGATACGCAGTATTTT,.,.,TRBV19,TRBJ2-3
CATSNGGAIDEQFF,TGTGCCACCAGCAACGGGGGGGCGATCGATGAGCAGTTCTTC,TRBD2,.,TRBV15,TRBJ2-1
CASSYSGLAAQETQYF,TGTGCCAGCAGTTACTCCGGACTAGCGGCCCAAGAGACCCAGTACTTC,TRBD2,.,TRBV6-5,TRBJ2-5
CASSPTGIDQPQHF,TGTGCCAGCAGCCCCACCGGGATTGATCAGCCCCAGCATTTT,.,few,TRBV7-9,TRBJ1-5
CSVGTGGYTGELFF,TGCAGCGTGGGGACAGGGGGTTACACCGGGGAGCTGTTTTTT,TRBD1,.,TRBV29-1,TRBJ2-2
CASSSPTSGRNNEQFF,TGTGCCAGCAGTTCCCCGACTAGCGGGAGAAACAATGAGCAGTTCTTC,TRBD2,.,TRBV27,TRBJ2-1
CASSPGRPTYEQYF,TGTGCCAGCTCACCCGGGAGGCCGACCTACGAGCAGTACTTC,TRBD2,.,TRBV18,TRBJ2-7
CSAEGFGEQYF,TGCAGTGCTGAGGGCTTCGGCGAGCAGTACTTC,.,.,TRBV20-1,TRBJ2-7
CAGDRVGTGELFF,TGTGCCGGCGACAGGGTTGGTACCGGGGAGCTGTTTTTT,TRBD1,few,TRBV6-1,TRBJ2-2
CASSRARTANQPQHF,TGTGCCAGTAGCCGCGCCCGGACAGCGAATCAGCCCCAGCATTTT,.,.,TRBV19,TRBJ1-5
CASLGTASSGANVLTF,TGCGCCAGCCTCGGGACAGCAAGCTCTGGGGCCAACGTCCTGACTTTC,TRBD1,.,TRBV5-1,TRBJ2-6
CASSPGQGFNSPLHF,TGTGCCAGCAGCCCGGGACAGGGTTTTAATTCACCCCTCCACTTT,TRBD1,once,TRBV7-2,TRBJ1-6
CASSIAYLNQPQHF,TGTGCCAGTAGTATCGCCTATCTCAATCAGCCCCAGCATTTT,.,.,TRBV19,TRBJ1-5
CASSPSALIAGNTIYF,TGTGCCAGCAGCCCCTCCGCTCTTATAGCTGGAAACACCATATATTTT,.,once,TRBV7-9,TRBJ1-3
CASRPGQTSYEQYF,TGTGCCAGCAGACCGGGACAGACGTCCTACGAGCAGTACTTC,TRBD1,once,TRBV5-4,TRBJ2-7